This paragraph covers one TCR beta chain sequence. This specimen belongs to a study of blood T cell repertoires in COVID-19. The CDR3 runs to 14 residues. V dropped 0 bases and J dropped 2 bases, with 7 bases sitting between them. CDR1 KGHSY and CDR2 FQNENV come from the germline V gene. Only in-frame clones appear in the TCRdb table, and some are missing; sequencing was by immunoSEQ multiplex PCR. The sample has about 160,000 clones, approximately 79% seen once. The sequenced sample was PBMCs or T cells enriched from blood (not recorded which). This clonotype was obtained from a man aged 50 or older who had recovered from COVID-19. The genes are TRBV16 and TRBJ1-2; no clear D gene. The chain's CDR3 is CASSQSVRNYGYTF. The DNA for the CDR3 is TGTGCCAGCAGCCAATCCGTCAGAAACTATGGCTACACCTTC.